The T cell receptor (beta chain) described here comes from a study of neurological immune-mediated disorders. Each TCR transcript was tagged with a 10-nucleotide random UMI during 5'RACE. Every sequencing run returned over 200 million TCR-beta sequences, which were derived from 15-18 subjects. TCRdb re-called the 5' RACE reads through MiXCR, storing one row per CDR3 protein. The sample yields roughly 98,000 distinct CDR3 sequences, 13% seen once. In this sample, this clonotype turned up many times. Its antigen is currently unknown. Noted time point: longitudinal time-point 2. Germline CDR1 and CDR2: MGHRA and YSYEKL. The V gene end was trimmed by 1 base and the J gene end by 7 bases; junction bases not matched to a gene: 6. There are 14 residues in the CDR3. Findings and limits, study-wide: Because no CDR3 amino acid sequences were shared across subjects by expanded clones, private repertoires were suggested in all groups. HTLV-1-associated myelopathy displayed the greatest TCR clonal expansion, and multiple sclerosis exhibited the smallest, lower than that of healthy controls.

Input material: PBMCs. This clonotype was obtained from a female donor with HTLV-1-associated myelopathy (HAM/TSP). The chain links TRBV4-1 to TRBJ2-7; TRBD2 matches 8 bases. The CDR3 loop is CASSQVGGGREQYF. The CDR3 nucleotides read TGCGCCAGCAGCCAAGTCGGGGGGGGCAGGGAGCAGTACTTC.